The 17 T cell receptor beta chains given below trace back to one sample, sequenced in a study. One entry per CDR3 protein results from TCRdb running MiXCR on the RT-PCR reads. This table has more than 600,000 distinct CDR3 sequences, about 14% appearing once. The sequenced sample consisted of memory CD4+ T cells from blood. All receptors derive from a female donor in good health, serving as a healthy control.

The rearrangement joins TRBV6-2 or TRBV6-3 to TRBJ2-7; possible D gene TRBD1, 6 bases. This CDR3 is 13 amino acids long. Deletions cut 9 bases from V and 5 bases from J, with 17 bases between. In germline, CDR1 is MNHEY, CDR2 SVGEGT. The CDR3 here is CASSTGTGHEQYF. CDR3 DNA: TGTGCCAGTAGTACAGGGACCGGGCACGAGCAGTACTTC.

This clonotype was recorded once. The V and J genes are TRBV24-1 and TRBJ2-3; D may be TRBD2 (6 bases). CDR1 and CDR2 (germline): KGHDR, SFDVKD. The CDR3 contains 16 residues. The V end lost 3 bases, the J end lost 2 bases, and 14 bases lay between the germline ends. The CDR3 protein is CATSDVSGFTTDTQYF. The CDR3, as DNA: TGTGCCACCAGTGATGTTAGCGGATTTACCACAGATACGCAGTATTTT.

The count of this clonotype is one. The rearrangement uses TRBV30 and TRBJ2-7; the D gene is possibly TRBD2 (5 bases). Germline V lookup: CDR1 GTSNPN, CDR2 SVGIG (reference sequence). The CDR3 runs 13 residues. The germline V and J ends were trimmed by 1 base and 5 bases, with 12 bases remaining between them. In nucleotides, the CDR3 is TGTGCCTGGAGTGAGGACGGGATAGACGAGCAGTACTTC. This codes for CAWSEDGIDEQYF.

This clonotype appeared a few times. V gene TRBV5-5 combines with J gene TRBJ2-1, with a possible D match to TRBD1 (6 bases). Germline V lookup: CDR1 SGHKS, CDR2 YYEKEE (reference sequence). This CDR3 comprises 13 residues. Trimming shortened V by 4 bases and J by 10 bases, and 15 bases separated the two germline ends. DNA for the CDR3: TGTGCCAGCAGCCCCGGGACATGGAACGAGCAGTTCTTC. Its translation: CASSPGTWNEQFF.

This clonotype came up many times. The V and J genes are TRBV29-1 and TRBJ2-7, with 7 bases matching TRBD2. The ends lost 4 bases at V and 5 bases at J; junction bases unmatched: 5. The CDR3 spans 12 residues. Germline V gene sequence: CDR1 SQVTM, CDR2 ANQGSEA. CDR3 in amino acids: CSVGGGANEQYF. The CDR3 DNA follows: TGCAGCGTTGGGGGGGGAGCGAACGAGCAGTACTTC.

This rearrangement joins TRBV11-2 to TRBJ2-2; D perhaps matches TRBD1 (6 bases). Germline V gives CDR1 SGHAT, CDR2 FQNNGV. The length of the CDR3 is 12 residues. V shed 5 bases and J shed 8 bases, with 9 bases lying between them. The CDR3 bases are TGTGCCAGCAGCGACAGGTCTGGGGAGCTGTTTTTT. It is translated as CASSDRSGELFF.

The chain combines TRBV19 with TRBJ2-2; the D is unclear. V gave up 6 bases and J gave up 0 bases, with 11 bases separating them. CDR1 is LNHDA and CDR2 is SQIVND in the germline V gene (reference sequence). The CDR3 has 15 amino acids. The DNA of the CDR3 is TGTGCCAGTAGAGAGCAGGCGGCGAACACCGGGGAGCTGTTTTTT. Translation gives CASREQAANTGELFF.

This clonotype was seen a few times. This rearrangement joins TRBV6-2 or TRBV6-3 to TRBJ2-3, with TRBD1 as a possible D gene (6 bases). V was cut by 4 bases and J by 1 base, with 21 bases left in between. There are 18 residues in the CDR3. From germline, CDR1 is MNHEY and CDR2 SVGEGT. CDR3 in amino acids: CASSSPRNRDIGTDTQYF. CDR3 sequence (DNA): TGTGCCAGCAGTTCCCCTAGGAACCGGGACATCGGCACAGATACGCAGTATTTT.

This clonotype was counted only a few times. J is TRBJ2-5 and V is TRBV5-1; D call uncertain. V was cut by 3 bases and J by 2 bases, with 8 bases left in between. Germline CDR1 is SGHRS and CDR2 is YFSETQ. This CDR3 has 13 amino acids. CDR3 sequence (DNA): TGCGCCAGCAGCTCTTCCCGTCAAGAGACCCAGTACTTC. Translation gives CASSSSRQETQYF. Combining the CDR3 with reference TRBV5-1 and TRBJ2-5 gives the whole variable domain KAGVTQTPRYLIKTRGQQVTLSCSPISGHRSVSWYQQTPGQGLQFLFEYFSETQRNKGNFPGRFSGRQFSNSRSEMNVSTLELGDSALYLCASSSSRQETQYFGPGTRLLVL.

The gene calls are TRBV15 and TRBJ2-5; D gene uncertain. Germline CDR1 LNHNV, CDR2 YYDKDF (reference sequence). V was cut by 0 bases and J by 5 bases, with 10 bases left in between. This CDR3 is built from 14 residues. The CDR3 nucleotides read TGTGCCACCAGCAGAGATCCCGGCTGGGAGACCCAGTACTTC. It yields the protein CATSRDPGWETQYF.

The V gene is TRBV7-6, the J gene TRBJ2-1; the match to TRBD2 covers 10 bases. This CDR3 region has 17 residues. J gave up 1 base and V 1 base, and 4 bases lay outside the gene matches. Germline assignment: CDR1 SGHVS and CDR2 FNYEAQ. CDR3 protein: CASSLEGLAFSYNEQFF. The CDR3 coding sequence is TGTGCCAGCAGCTTAGAGGGACTAGCGTTTTCCTACAATGAGCAGTTCTTC.

The chain joins TRBV4-3 to TRBJ1-1; TRBD1 is a possible D gene (5 bases). Germline CDR1 reads LGHNA; CDR2 reads YSLEER. V lost 4 bases, J lost 5 bases, and 14 bases lay in between. This CDR3 is built from 14 residues. The CDR3 coding sequence is TGCGCCAGCAGCCGCAGGGTTGGAGGGACTGAAGCTTTCTTT. It is translated as CASSRRVGGTEAFF.

This clonotype was seen more than once but under ten times. V gene TRBV3-1 combines with J gene TRBJ1-2, with 7 bases identical to TRBD1. CDR3 length equals 15 residues. CDR1 and CDR2 from the germline V gene are LGHDT and YNNKEL (reference sequence). V gave up 1 base and J gave up 8 bases; unmatched junction bases: 10. CDR3 bases: TGTGCCAGCAGCCAAGCCGACAGGGTGCGTTACGGCTACACCTTC. This encodes CASSQADRVRYGYTF.

V is TRBV9 and J is TRBJ2-5; perhaps TRBD2 as D (5 bases). V was trimmed by 0 bases and J by 4 bases, leaving 13 bases between them. The CDR3 spans 15 residues. Germline V gene data show CDR1 as SGDLS and CDR2 as YYNGEE. The CDR3 region is CASSVAWTLSETQYF. Written as DNA, the CDR3 is TGTGCCAGCAGCGTAGCTTGGACTCTTTCAGAGACCCAGTACTTC. Full variable domain (remainder filled in from reference TRBV9 and TRBJ2-5): DSGVTQTPKHLITATGQRVTLRCSPRSGDLSVYWYQQSLDQGLQFLIQYYNGEERAKGNILERFSAQQFPDLHSELNLSSLELGDSALYFCASSVAWTLSETQYFGPGTRLLVL.

This clonotype was counted ten times or more. V and J are TRBV7-2 and TRBJ2-5, with 9 bases aligning to TRBD1. The CDR3 spans 15 residues. Trimming removed 5 bases from V and 4 bases from J; junction bases left unmatched: 8. Per the germline V gene, CDR1 is SGHTA and CDR2 is FQGNSA. CDR3 in amino acids: CASSPREDRGETQYF. CDR3 DNA: TGTGCCAGCAGCCCACGGGAGGACAGGGGAGAGACCCAGTACTTC. Looking up the rest from reference TRBV7-2 and TRBJ2-5 gives the full variable domain: GAGVSQSPSNKVTEKGKDVELRCDPISGHTALYWYRQSLGQGLEFLIYFQGNSAPDKSGLPSDRFSAERTGGSVSTLTIQRTQQEDSAVYLCASSPREDRGETQYFGPGTRLLVL.

This clonotype occurred many times. This chain joins TRBV4-3 and TRBJ2-7; possible D gene TRBD1, 5 bases. V was cut by 4 bases and J by 3 bases, with 19 bases left in between. CDR3 length: 16 amino acids. Per germline, CDR1 LGHNA and CDR2 YSLEER. CDR3 residues: CASSLRAGSRYYEQYF. DNA for the CDR3: TGCGCCAGCAGCCTCAGGGCAGGGTCCCGCTACTACGAGCAGTACTTC.

This clonotype was observed a handful of times. V and J are TRBV27 and TRBJ1-1; possible D gene TRBD1, 6 bases. V lost 5 bases to trimming and J lost 1 base, with 11 bases between them. CDR3 length: 14 residues. The germline CDR1 and CDR2 sequences are MNHEY and SMNVEV (reference sequence). CDR3 protein: CASSTRGANTEAFF. CDR3 nucleotide sequence: TGTGCCAGCAGTACCAGGGGAGCGAACACTGAAGCTTTCTTT.